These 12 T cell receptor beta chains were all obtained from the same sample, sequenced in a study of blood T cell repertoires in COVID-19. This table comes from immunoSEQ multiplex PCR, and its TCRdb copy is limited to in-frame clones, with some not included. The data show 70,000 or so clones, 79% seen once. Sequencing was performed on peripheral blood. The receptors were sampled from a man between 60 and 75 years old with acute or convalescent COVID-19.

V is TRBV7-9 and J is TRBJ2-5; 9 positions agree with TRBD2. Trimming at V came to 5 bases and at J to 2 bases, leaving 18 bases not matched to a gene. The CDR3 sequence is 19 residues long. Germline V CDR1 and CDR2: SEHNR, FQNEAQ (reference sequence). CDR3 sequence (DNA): TGTGCCAGCAGCCGGACAGCTGGCGGGGGGGCTTTTGGACAAGAGACCCAGTACTTC. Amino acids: CASSRTAGGGAFGQETQYF.

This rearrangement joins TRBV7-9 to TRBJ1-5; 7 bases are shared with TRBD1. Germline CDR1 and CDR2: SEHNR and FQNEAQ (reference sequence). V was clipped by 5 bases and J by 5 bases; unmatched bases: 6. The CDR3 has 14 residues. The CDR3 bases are TGTGCCAGCAGCATGACAGGGATCCATCAGCCCCAGCATTTT. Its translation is CASSMTGIHQPQHF.

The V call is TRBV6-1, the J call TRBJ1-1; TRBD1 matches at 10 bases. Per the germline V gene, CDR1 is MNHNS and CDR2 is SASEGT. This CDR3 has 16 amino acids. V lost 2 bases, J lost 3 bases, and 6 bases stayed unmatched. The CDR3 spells CASSEMDRGYDTEAFF. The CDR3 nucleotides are TGTGCCAGCAGTGAAATGGACAGGGGGTACGACACTGAAGCTTTCTTT.

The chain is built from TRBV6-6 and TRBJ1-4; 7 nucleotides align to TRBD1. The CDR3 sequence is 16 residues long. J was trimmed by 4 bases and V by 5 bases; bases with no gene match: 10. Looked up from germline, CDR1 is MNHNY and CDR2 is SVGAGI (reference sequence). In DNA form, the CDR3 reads TGTGCCAGCAGTGGCATCTCGACAGGGAATAATGAAAAACTGTTTTTT. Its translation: CASSGISTGNNEKLFF.

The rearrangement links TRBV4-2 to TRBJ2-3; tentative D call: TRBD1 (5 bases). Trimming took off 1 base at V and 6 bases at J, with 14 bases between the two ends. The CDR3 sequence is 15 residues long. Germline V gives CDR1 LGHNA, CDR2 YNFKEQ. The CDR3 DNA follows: TGTGCCAGCAGCCAAGGTGGTAGGGGCGCGGATACGCAGTATTTT. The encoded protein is CASSQGGRGADTQYF.

In nucleotides, the CDR3 is TGTGCCAGCAGCCGAGGGGTTCAGGGGGTTCAGCCCCAGCATTTT. Its protein product is CASSRGVQGVQPQHF. The rearrangement uses TRBV6-6 and TRBJ1-5; the match to TRBD1 covers 7 bases. The CDR3 has 15 amino acids. Germline lookup yields CDR1 MNHNY and CDR2 SVGAGI (reference sequence). J lost 6 bases, V lost 6 bases, and 11 bases had no gene match.

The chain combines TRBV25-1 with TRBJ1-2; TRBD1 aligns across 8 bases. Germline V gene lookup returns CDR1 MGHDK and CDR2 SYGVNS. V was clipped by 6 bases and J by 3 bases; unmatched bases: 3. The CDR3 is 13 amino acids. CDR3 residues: CASRGQVDYGYTF. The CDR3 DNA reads TGTGCCAGCAGGGGACAGGTGGACTATGGCTACACCTTC.

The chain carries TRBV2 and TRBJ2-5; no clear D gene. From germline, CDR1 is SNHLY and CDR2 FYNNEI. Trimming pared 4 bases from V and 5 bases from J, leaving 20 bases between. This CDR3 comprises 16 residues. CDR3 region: CASSGRRVSFGETQYF. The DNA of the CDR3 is TGTGCCAGCAGTGGCCGTCGGGTTTCGTTTGGGGAGACCCAGTACTTC.

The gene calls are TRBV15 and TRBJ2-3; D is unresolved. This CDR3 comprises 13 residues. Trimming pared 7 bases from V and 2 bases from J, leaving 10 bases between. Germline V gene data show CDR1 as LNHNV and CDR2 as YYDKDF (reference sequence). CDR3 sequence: CATKTQSTDTQYF. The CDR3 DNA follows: TGTGCCACCAAGACACAGTCCACAGATACGCAGTATTTT.

CDR3 in amino acids: CASNTPGDRAEKLFF. As DNA, the CDR3 is TGTGCCAGCAACACCCCGGGGGACAGGGCCGAAAAACTGTTTTTT. This chain uses TRBV7-9 with TRBJ1-4; 9 nucleotides line up with TRBD1. J was trimmed by 8 bases and V by 7 bases; bases with no gene match: 11. In germline, CDR1 is SEHNR, CDR2 FQNEAQ (reference sequence). The CDR3 has 15 residues.

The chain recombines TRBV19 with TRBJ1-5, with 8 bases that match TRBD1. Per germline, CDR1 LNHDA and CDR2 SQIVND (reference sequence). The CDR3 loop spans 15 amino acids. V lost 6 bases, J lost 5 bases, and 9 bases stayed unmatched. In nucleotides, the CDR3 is TGTGCCAGTAGCTCCGGACAGGGAGGTGATCAGCCCCAGCATTTT. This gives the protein CASSSGQGGDQPQHF.

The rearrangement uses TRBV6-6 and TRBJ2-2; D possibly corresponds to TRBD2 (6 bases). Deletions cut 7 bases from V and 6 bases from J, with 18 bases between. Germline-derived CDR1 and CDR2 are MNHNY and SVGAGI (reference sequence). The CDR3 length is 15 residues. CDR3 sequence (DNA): TGTGCCAGCACTTCTGGTGGGAGGCGGGCCGGGGAGCTGTTTTTT. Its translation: CASTSGGRRAGELFF.